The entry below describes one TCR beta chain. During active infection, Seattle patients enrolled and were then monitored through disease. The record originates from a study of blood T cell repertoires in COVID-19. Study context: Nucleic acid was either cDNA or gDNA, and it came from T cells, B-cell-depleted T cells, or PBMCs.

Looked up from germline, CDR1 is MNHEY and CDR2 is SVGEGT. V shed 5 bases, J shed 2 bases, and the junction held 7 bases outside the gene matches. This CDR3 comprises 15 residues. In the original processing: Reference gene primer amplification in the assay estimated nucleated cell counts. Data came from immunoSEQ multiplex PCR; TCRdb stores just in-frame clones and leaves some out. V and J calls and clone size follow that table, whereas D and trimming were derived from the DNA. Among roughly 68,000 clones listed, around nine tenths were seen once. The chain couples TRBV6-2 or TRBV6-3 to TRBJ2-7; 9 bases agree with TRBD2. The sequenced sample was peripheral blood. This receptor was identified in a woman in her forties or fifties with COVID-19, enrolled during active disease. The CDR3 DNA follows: TGTGCCAGCAGTGACCGACTAGCGGCACCCTACGAGCAGTACTTC. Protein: CASSDRLAAPYEQYF.